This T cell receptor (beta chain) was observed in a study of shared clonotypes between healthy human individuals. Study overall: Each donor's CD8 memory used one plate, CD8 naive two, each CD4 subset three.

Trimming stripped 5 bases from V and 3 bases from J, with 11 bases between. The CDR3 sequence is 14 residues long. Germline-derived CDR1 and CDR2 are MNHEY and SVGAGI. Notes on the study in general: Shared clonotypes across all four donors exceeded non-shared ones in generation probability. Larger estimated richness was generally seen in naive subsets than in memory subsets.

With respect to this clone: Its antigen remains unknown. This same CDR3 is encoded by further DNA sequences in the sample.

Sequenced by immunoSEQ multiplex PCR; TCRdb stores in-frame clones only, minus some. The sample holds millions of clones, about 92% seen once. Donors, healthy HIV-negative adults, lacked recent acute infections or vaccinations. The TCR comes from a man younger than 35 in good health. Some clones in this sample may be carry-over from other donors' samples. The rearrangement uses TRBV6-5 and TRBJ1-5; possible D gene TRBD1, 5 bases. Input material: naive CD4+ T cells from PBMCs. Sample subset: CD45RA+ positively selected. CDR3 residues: CASSTGTANQPQHF. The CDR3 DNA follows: TGTGCCAGCAGTACCGGGACTGCCAATCAGCCCCAGCATTTT.